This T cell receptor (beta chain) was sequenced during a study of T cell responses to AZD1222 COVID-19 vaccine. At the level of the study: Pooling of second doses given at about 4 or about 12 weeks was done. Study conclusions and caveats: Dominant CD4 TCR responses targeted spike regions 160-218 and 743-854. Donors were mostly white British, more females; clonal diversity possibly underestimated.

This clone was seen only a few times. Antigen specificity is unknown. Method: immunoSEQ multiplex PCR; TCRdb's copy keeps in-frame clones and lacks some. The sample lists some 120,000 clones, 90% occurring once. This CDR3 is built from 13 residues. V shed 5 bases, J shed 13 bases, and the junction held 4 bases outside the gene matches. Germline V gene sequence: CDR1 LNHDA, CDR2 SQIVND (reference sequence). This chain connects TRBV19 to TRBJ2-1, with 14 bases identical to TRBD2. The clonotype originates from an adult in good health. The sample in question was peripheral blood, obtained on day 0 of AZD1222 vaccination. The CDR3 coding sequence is TGTGCCAGTAGTGCGACTAGCGGGAGGGGTCAGTTCTTC. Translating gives CASSATSGRGQFF.